A single sample gave rise to the 23 T cell receptor beta chains below, sequenced in a study of T-cell reconstitution after alpha-beta-depleted transplantation in children. The TCRbeta library was prepared with unique molecular identifiers. Each CDR3 protein is one row after TCRdb ran MiXCR on the PCR reads. This sample has over 120,000 distinct CDR3 sequences, with 8.5% to 10% found just once. The specimen was PBMCs, mostly from graft donor cells, collected 180 days after TCRalphabeta/CD19-depleted stem cell transplant. The receptors originated from a female patient between 2 and 15 years old who had a stem cell transplant for congenital amegakaryocytic thrombocytopenia, so the T cells may come from the graft donor.

This clonotype was observed at least ten times. The chain uses TRBV29-1 and TRBJ2-7, with D maybe TRBD1 (5 bases). The CDR3 runs to 15 residues. Trimming removed 1 base at V and 4 bases at J, with 17 bases between. Germline V gene lookup returns CDR1 SQVTM and CDR2 ANQGSEA. CDR3 sequence: CSVEGWAGKTYEQYF. CDR3 coding DNA: TGCAGCGTTGAAGGTTGGGCAGGGAAGACATACGAGCAGTACTTC.

Many counts were recorded for this clonotype. J is TRBJ2-7 and V is TRBV7-7, with a tentative D call TRBD1 (5 bases). The CDR3 runs 13 residues. CDR1 is SSHAT, CDR2 FNYEAQ, per germline (reference sequence). V lost 8 bases, J lost 0 bases, and 11 bases lay in between. The CDR3, as DNA: TGTGCCAGCCCCAGGACAAGCTCCTACGAGCAGTACTTC. The encoded protein is CASPRTSSYEQYF.

In regard to this clonotype: A much larger clone differs from this one at a single base, so this may be a read error. The V and J genes are TRBV27 and TRBJ1-6; D remains ambiguous. In germline, CDR1 is MNHEY, CDR2 SMNVEV (reference sequence). The CDR3 extends over 12 amino acids. CDR3 sequence (DNA): TGTGCCAGCAGTCGTTTGAATTCAGCCCTCCACTTT. It specifies CASSRLNSALHF.

Regarding this clonotype: A much larger clone lies a single base off, so this may be a read error. The chain recombines TRBV5-1 with TRBJ2-1, with 7 bases aligning to TRBD1. The CDR3 consists of 14 residues. V lost 4 bases, J lost 2 bases, and 3 bases stayed unmatched. Looked up from germline, CDR1 is SGHRS and CDR2 is YFSETQ. In nucleotides, the CDR3 is TGCGCCAGCAGCAAAGACAGGGCCTACAATGAGCAGTTCTTC. Encoded protein: CASSKDRAYNEQFF.

This clonotype rates as medium-sized (0.01 to 0.1%). The chain is built from TRBV10-3 and TRBJ1-2, with 9 bases matching TRBD1. The germline CDR1 and CDR2 sequences are ENHRY and SYGVKD. J was trimmed by 7 bases and V by 7 bases; bases with no gene match: 19. CDR3 length: 17 residues. DNA of the CDR3: TGTGCCATCACTGACTCCGGGACAGGGAAGGTTAGGCGTGGCTACACCTTC. This gives the protein CAITDSGTGKVRRGYTF.

Remarks on this clonotype: Possible read error: a much larger clone is one base away. This rearrangement joins TRBV20-1 to TRBJ2-4, with D possibly matching TRBD2 (6 bases). Germline CDR1 and CDR2: DFQATT and SNEGSKA (reference sequence). This CDR3 is built from 13 residues. CDR3 loop: CRASEMFKNIQYF. In nucleotides, the CDR3 is TGCAGAGCTAGCGAGATGTTCAAAAACATTCAGTACTTC.

This clonotype was detected many times. The chain carries TRBV6-5 and TRBJ1-2; maybe TRBD1 (6 bases). Germline lookup yields CDR1 MNHEY and CDR2 SVGAGI. V was pared by 4 bases and J by 1 base, with 16 bases between. The CDR3 has 16 residues. The CDR3 bases are TGTGCCAGCAGTTCGACAGGAGCCCGTAGTAACTATGGCTACACCTTC. Its protein product is CASSSTGARSNYGYTF.

This clonotype was seen at least ten times. The rearrangement joins TRBV12-3 or TRBV12-4 to TRBJ2-1, with a tentative D call TRBD2 (7 bases). V lost 10 bases and J lost 7, with 26 bases in between. This CDR3 spans 16 amino acids. CDR3 sequence (DNA): TGTGCCATCTGGGCGAGGGGGGGAGCCCCCCGGAATGAGCAGTTCTTC. Translation: CAIWARGGAPRNEQFF.

The chain couples TRBV6-2 or TRBV6-3 to TRBJ1-2; the D gene is possibly TRBD1 (6 bases). Germline V gene lookup returns CDR1 MNHEY and CDR2 SVGEGT. The ends were cut back, 2 bases at V and 4 bases at J, with 14 bases in the middle. The CDR3 is 15 residues long. The CDR3 bases are TGTGCCAGCAGTTACCGGACAGCTTCGGGCTATGGCTACACCTTC. This translates into CASSYRTASGYGYTF.

This clonotype has a count of ten or more. The chain carries TRBV5-5 and TRBJ2-7, with D possibly being TRBD1 (6 bases). The germline CDR1 and CDR2 sequences are SGHKS and YYEKEE (reference sequence). Deletions cut 4 bases from V and 1 base from J, with 9 bases between. The CDR3 runs to 13 residues. The CDR3 nucleotides read TGTGCCAGCAGCCGAACAGGGTCCTACGAGCAGTACTTC. This translates into CASSRTGSYEQYF.

This clonotype was observed a handful of times. CDR3 bases: TGTGCCAGCACCAGACAGGGCAGCTACGAGCAGTACTTC. The encoded protein is CASTRQGSYEQYF. The J gene is TRBJ2-7, the V gene TRBV25-1; 7 bases fit TRBD1. V shed 7 bases, J shed 3 bases, and the junction held 6 bases outside the gene matches. From germline, CDR1 is MGHDK and CDR2 SYGVNS. The CDR3 is made up of 13 amino acids.

This clonotype was observed many times. V gene TRBV28 combines with J gene TRBJ1-4, with 7 positions matching TRBD1. Trimming took 6 bases from V and 8 from J; bases not matched to a gene: 9. This CDR3 is built from 14 residues. Germline CDR1 and CDR2: MDHEN and SYDVKM. The CDR3 region has the DNA TGTGCCAGCAGCTATCGACAGGGCGAGGAAAAACTGTTTTTT. Its translation is CASSYRQGEEKLFF.

This clonotype was seen ten or more times. The chain joins TRBV15 to TRBJ2-3; D is uncertain. Germline lookup yields CDR1 LNHNV and CDR2 YYDKDF (reference sequence). V was shortened by 5 bases and J by 6 bases, with 12 bases between the two germline ends. CDR3 length: 13 residues. DNA for the CDR3: TGTGCCACCAGCGGCCTCCATGCGGATACGCAGTATTTT. It is translated as CATSGLHADTQYF.

This rearrangement joins TRBV13 to TRBJ2-7; no reliable D call. The CDR3 is 15 amino acids. Germline CDR1 reads PRHDT; CDR2 reads FYEKMQ (reference sequence). V gave up 4 bases and J gave up 3 bases, with 16 bases separating them. CDR3 coding DNA: TGTGCCAGCAGCTCCCCATCTCAGGAGAGCTACGAGCAGTACTTC. Its translation is CASSSPSQESYEQYF.

This chain connects TRBV10-3 to TRBJ2-7, with D perhaps TRBD2 (6 bases). Per germline, CDR1 ENHRY and CDR2 SYGVKD. Trimming removed 0 bases from V and 0 bases from J, with 9 bases in between. The CDR3 is 15 residues long. The CDR3, as DNA: TGTGCCATCAGTGAGTCGTACGGGAGCTCCTACGAGCAGTACTTC. This sequence encodes CAISESYGSSYEQYF.

In this sample, this clonotype turned up many times. The chain is built from TRBV29-1 and TRBJ2-7; D is unclear. The CDR3 is 13 residues long. Trimming took off 7 bases at V and 2 bases at J, with 15 bases between the two ends. Germline V gives CDR1 SQVTM, CDR2 ANQGSEA. CDR3 amino acids: CSAMTGQTYEQYF. DNA of the CDR3: TGCAGCGCCATGACTGGGCAGACCTACGAGCAGTACTTC.

This clonotype showed up many times. The V call is TRBV18, the J call TRBJ2-3; 7 bases fit TRBD1. The CDR3 spans 21 residues. V lost 3 bases to trimming and J lost 0 bases; unmatched junction nucleotides: 21. CDR1 is KGHSH and CDR2 is LQKENI in the germline V gene. CDR3 nucleotide sequence: TGTGCCAGCTCACCGACCTTGGGGACAGATCATACCCTGCCTAGCACAGATACGCAGTATTTT. It is translated as CASSPTLGTDHTLPSTDTQYF.

This clonotype appeared many times. The chain combines TRBV7-3 with TRBJ2-1, with 7 bases identical to TRBD1. This CDR3 is built from 14 residues. V was clipped by 5 bases and J by 5 bases; unmatched bases: 6. Germline lookup yields CDR1 SGHTA and CDR2 FQGTGA. The DNA of the CDR3 is TGTGCCAGCAGCCCATCGGGACAGAACAATGAGCAGTTCTTC. Its protein is CASSPSGQNNEQFF. Full variable domain (missing parts from reference TRBV7-3 and TRBJ2-1): GAGVSQTPSNKVTEKGKYVELRCDPISGHTALYWYRQSLGQGPEFLIYFQGTGAADDSGLPNDRFFAVRPEGSVSTLKIQRTERGDSAVYLCASSPSGQNNEQFFGPGTRLTVL.

In the case of this clonotype: This clone may be a read error of a much larger clone one base away. The gene calls are TRBV7-9 and TRBJ2-7; D is ambiguous. The V end was cut by 3 bases, the J end by 5 bases, with 11 bases between. This CDR3 is 13 amino acids long. Germline V gene lookup returns CDR1 SEHNR and CDR2 FQNEAQ (reference sequence). The CDR3 here is CASSLGMVNEQYF. The CDR3 DNA sequence: TGTGCCAGCAGCTTGGGCATGGTAAACGAGCAGTACTTC.

This clonotype came up a few times. The chain joins TRBV20-1 to TRBJ2-1, with a tentative D call TRBD1 (5 bases). The CDR3 consists of 12 residues. Germline assignment: CDR1 DFQATT and CDR2 SNEGSKA (reference sequence). V lost 0 bases, J lost 6 bases, and 6 bases lay in between. CDR3 coding DNA: TGCAGTGCTAGAGAAGGGGTCAATGAGCAGTTCTTC. Protein: CSAREGVNEQFF.

This clonotype occurred many times. This chain links TRBV5-5 with TRBJ2-7, with 9 nucleotides matching TRBD1. J was trimmed by 2 bases and V by 3 bases; bases with no gene match: 3. The CDR3 totals 14 residues. Per germline, CDR1 SGHKS and CDR2 YYEKEE (reference sequence). Here the CDR3 DNA reads TGTGCCAGCAGCTGGGGACAGGGACCCTACGAGCAGTACTTC. It encodes CASSWGQGPYEQYF.

The CDR3 spells CASSPWAGDSYEQYF. The CDR3 DNA is TGTGCCAGCAGCCCTTGGGCAGGGGATTCCTACGAGCAGTACTTC. The gene calls are TRBV5-5 and TRBJ2-7; the D gene is possibly TRBD1 (6 bases). Germline V gene lookup returns CDR1 SGHKS and CDR2 YYEKEE (reference sequence). Trimming removed 4 bases from V and 1 base from J, with 15 bases in between. CDR3 length: 15 amino acids. Using reference TRBV5-5 and TRBJ2-7 for the parts outside the CDR3, the full variable domain is DAGVTQSPTHLIKTRGQQVTLRCSPISGHKSVSWYQQVLGQGPQFIFQYYEKEERGRGNFPDRFSARQFPNYSSELNVNALLLGDSALYLCASSPWAGDSYEQYFGPGTRLTVT.

The sample holds many counts of this clonotype. In DNA, the CDR3 is TGCAGTGCTAGCCCTCCCGGAAACACCATATATTTT. Amino acids: CSASPPGNTIYF. This rearrangement joins TRBV20-1 to TRBJ1-3, with no clear D. The CDR3 covers 12 residues. Germline CDR1 reads DFQATT; CDR2 reads SNEGSKA (reference sequence). V was clipped by 3 bases and J by 4 bases, with 7 bases between them.